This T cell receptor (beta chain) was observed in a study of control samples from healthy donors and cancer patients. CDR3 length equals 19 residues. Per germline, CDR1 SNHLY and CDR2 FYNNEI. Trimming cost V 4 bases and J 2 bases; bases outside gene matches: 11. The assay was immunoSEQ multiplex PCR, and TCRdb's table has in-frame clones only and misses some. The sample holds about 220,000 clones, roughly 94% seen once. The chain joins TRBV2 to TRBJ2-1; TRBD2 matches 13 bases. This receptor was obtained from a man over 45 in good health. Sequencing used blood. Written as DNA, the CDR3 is TGTGCCAGCAGTGGGGGGAAGGGACTAGCGGGGAACCCCTACAATGAGCAGTTCTTC. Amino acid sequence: CASSGGKGLAGNPYNEQFF.